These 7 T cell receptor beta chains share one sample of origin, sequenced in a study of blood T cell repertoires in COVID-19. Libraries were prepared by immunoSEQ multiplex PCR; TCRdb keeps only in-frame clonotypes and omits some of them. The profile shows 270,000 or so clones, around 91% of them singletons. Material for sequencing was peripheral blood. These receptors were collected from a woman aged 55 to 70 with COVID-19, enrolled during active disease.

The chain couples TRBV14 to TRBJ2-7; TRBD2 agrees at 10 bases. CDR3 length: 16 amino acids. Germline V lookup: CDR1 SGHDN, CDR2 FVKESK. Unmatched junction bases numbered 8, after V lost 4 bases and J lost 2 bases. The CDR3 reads CASSPHLTSGAYEQYF. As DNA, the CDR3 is TGTGCCAGCAGCCCTCACCTCACTAGCGGGGCCTACGAGCAGTACTTC.

Here the CDR3 DNA reads TGTGCCAGCAGCGACGTCCCCGGCACTGAAGCTTTCTTT. It encodes CASSDVPGTEAFF. This chain connects TRBV6-4 to TRBJ1-1; D gene uncertain. The CDR3 contains 13 residues. CDR1 and CDR2 from the germline V gene are MRHNA and SNTAGT. V was shortened by 6 bases and J by 4 bases, with 12 bases between the two germline ends.

This CDR3 reads CASSQDPMGAGGRYEQFF. The CDR3 DNA reads as TGCGCCAGCAGCCAAGATCCCATGGGGGCAGGGGGGCGGTATGAGCAGTTCTTC. The rearrangement links TRBV4-3 to TRBJ2-1; a possible D gene is TRBD1 (7 bases). Trimming cost V 0 bases and J 8 bases, with 23 bases left between them. This CDR3 region has 18 residues. Germline lookup yields CDR1 LGHNA and CDR2 YSLEER.

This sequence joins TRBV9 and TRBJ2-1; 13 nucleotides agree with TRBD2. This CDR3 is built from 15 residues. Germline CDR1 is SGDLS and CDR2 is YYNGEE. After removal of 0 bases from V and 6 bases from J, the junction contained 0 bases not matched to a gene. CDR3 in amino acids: CASSVGTSGGNEQFF. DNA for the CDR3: TGTGCCAGCAGCGTAGGGACTAGCGGGGGCAATGAGCAGTTCTTC.

The DNA for the CDR3 is TGCGCCAGCAGCTTGGCCTCCCTAGCGGGGGACATCTACAATGAGCAGTTCTTC. This translates into CASSLASLAGDIYNEQFF. This chain uses TRBV5-1 with TRBJ2-1; 10 bases line up with TRBD2. The CDR3 length is 18 residues. J gave up 3 bases and V 0 bases, and 9 bases lay outside the gene matches. CDR1 is SGHRS and CDR2 is YFSETQ in the germline V gene.

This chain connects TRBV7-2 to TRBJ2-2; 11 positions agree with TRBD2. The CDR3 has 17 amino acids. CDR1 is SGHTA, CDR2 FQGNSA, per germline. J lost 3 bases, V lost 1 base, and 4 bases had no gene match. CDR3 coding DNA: TGTGCCAGCAGCTTAGTCGCTAGCGGGGGGTACACCGGGGAGCTGTTTTTT. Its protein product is CASSLVASGGYTGELFF.

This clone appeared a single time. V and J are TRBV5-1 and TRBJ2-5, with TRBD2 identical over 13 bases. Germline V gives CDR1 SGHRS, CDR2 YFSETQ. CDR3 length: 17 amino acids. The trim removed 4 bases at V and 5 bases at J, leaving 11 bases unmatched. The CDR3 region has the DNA TGCGCCAGCAGCCCAGGACTAGCGGGGGATTTAAAGGAGACCCAGTACTTC. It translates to CASSPGLAGDLKETQYF.